The 9 T cell receptor beta chains reported below all come from one sample, sequenced in a study of blood T cell repertoires in COVID-19. Measured with immunoSEQ multiplex PCR; TCRdb has only the in-frame clones, and not every one. The sample has around 220,000 clones; 85% to 90% are singletons. Material: peripheral blood. Source of these receptors: a man aged 18 to 29 with active or convalescent COVID-19.

This chain uses TRBV27 with TRBJ1-1; unclear D gene. Deletions cut 4 bases from V and 4 bases from J, with 22 bases between. CDR1 and CDR2 (germline): MNHEY, SMNVEV (reference sequence). The CDR3 length is 17 residues. CDR3: CASSSTRTGRGGTEAFF. The DNA for the CDR3 is TGTGCCAGCAGTTCCACGCGGACCGGGCGGGGAGGCACTGAAGCTTTCTTT.

The V call is TRBV7-2, the J call TRBJ2-7; perhaps TRBD2 as D (7 bases). The CDR3 has 12 residues. Germline V CDR1 and CDR2: SGHTA, FQGNSA. V was clipped by 1 base and J by 10 bases, with 11 bases between them. DNA of the CDR3: TGTGCCAGCAGCTTAGAAAGGGGGGGCCAGTACTTC. Translating gives CASSLERGGQYF.

This chain links TRBV18 with TRBJ2-1, with D perhaps matching TRBD2 (7 bases). Germline CDR1 is KGHSH and CDR2 is LQKENI. The CDR3 length is 18 residues. V dropped 0 bases and J dropped 9 bases, with 24 bases sitting between them. CDR3 DNA sequence: TGTGCCAGCTCACCACCGGGCCTAGCGGCCACTAAGGGGGTTGAGCAGTTCTTC. Translated, it gives CASSPPGLAATKGVEQFF.

This chain links TRBV3-1 (or the pseudogene TRBV3-2) with TRBJ1-4, with a possible D match to TRBD1 (6 bases). This CDR3 region has 15 residues. CDR1 LGHDT and CDR2 YNNKEL come from the germline V gene (reference sequence). V was clipped by 5 bases and J by 4 bases, with 14 bases between them. The chain's CDR3 is CASSSYRAVNEKLFF. The CDR3 bases are TGTGCCAGCAGCTCTTACAGGGCAGTTAATGAAAAACTGTTTTTT.

The chain links TRBV18 to TRBJ1-6, with D maybe TRBD1 (5 bases). CDR3 size: 14 residues. The germline CDR1 and CDR2 sequences are KGHSH and LQKENI. The V end lost 4 bases, the J end lost 7 bases, and 11 bases lay between the germline ends. The CDR3 spells CASSRGQANSPLHF. The DNA for the CDR3 is TGTGCCAGCTCACGGGGCCAGGCAAATTCACCCCTCCACTTT.

The rearrangement uses TRBV7-2 and TRBJ2-3; TRBD1 might be the D (5 bases). Germline CDR1 is SGHTA and CDR2 is FQGNSA. This CDR3 spans 14 amino acids. V was trimmed by 4 bases and J by 14 bases, leaving 22 bases between them. CDR3 region: CASSSRDRILIGYF. As DNA, the CDR3 is TGTGCCAGCAGCTCCAGGGATCGAATACTCATAGGGTATTTT.

The gene calls are TRBV2 and TRBJ2-3; 8 nucleotides match TRBD1. Germline lookup yields CDR1 SNHLY and CDR2 FYNNEI. V lost 6 bases and J lost 6; bases outside the gene matches: 5. This CDR3 contains 13 residues. The CDR3 DNA is TGTGCCAGCAGGCCTCAGGGGGCGGATACGCAGTATTTT. This gives the protein CASRPQGADTQYF.

The chain joins TRBV6-2 or TRBV6-3 to TRBJ1-2; 10 bases are a match to TRBD1. CDR1 is MNHEY and CDR2 is SVGEGT in the germline V gene. Losses at the gene ends were 6 bases for V and 10 bases for J; bases not matched to a gene: 14. The CDR3 has 15 amino acids. CDR3 in amino acids: CASSSHETGGKYYTF. In nucleotides, the CDR3 is TGTGCCAGCAGCTCCCACGAGACAGGGGGCAAGTACTACACCTTC.

This chain uses TRBV4-3 with TRBJ2-1, with 12 nucleotides matching TRBD2. V shed 0 bases, J shed 6 bases, and the junction held 3 bases outside the gene matches. Per germline, CDR1 LGHNA and CDR2 YSLEER. CDR3 length equals 16 residues. CDR3 DNA sequence: TGCGCCAGCAGCCAAGAACTAGCGGGAGGCCTCAATGAGCAGTTCTTC. This gives the protein CASSQELAGGLNEQFF.